This is a list of T cell receptor beta chains from one sample in a study of T cell changes during pregnancy in multiple sclerosis. The protocol was immunoSEQ multiplex PCR, while the TCRdb copy is restricted to in-frame clones and leaves out a portion. The sample comprises fewer than 110,000 clones, under 95% of which are singletons, and 0.65% to 0.9% rests with the top ten. The sample consisted of peripheral blood, taken in the third trimester of pregnancy. The receptors originated from a female donor in good health, enrolled as a control in a pregnancy study. Both conserved end residues are part of each CDR3. A D gene is named only where the DNA matches it firmly. Clone size is not always given. Where it is, it says once, few, many or a class for expanded clones.

V	D	size	J	CDR3	DNA
TRBV7-3	TRBD2	-	TRBJ2-5	CASSSGTSGGGETQYF	TGTGCCAGCAGCTCCGGGACTAGCGGGGGTGGGGAGACCCAGTACTTC
TRBV9	-	-	TRBJ1-3	CASSVVPSSGNTIYF	TGTGCCAGCAGCGTAGTGCCCAGCTCTGGAAACACCATATATTTT
TRBV9	-	-	TRBJ2-1	CASSVDSTYNEQFF	TGTGCCAGCAGCGTCGACTCCACCTACAATGAGCAGTTCTTC
TRBV4-1	TRBD2	-	TRBJ2-7	CASSQGGGRYEQYF	TGCGCCAGCAGCCAAGGCGGGGGTAGATACGAGCAGTACTTC
TRBV7-9	-	-	TRBJ1-5	CASSSLEGNQPQHF	TGTGCCAGCAGTTCCCTTGAGGGCAATCAGCCCCAGCATTTT
TRBV27	TRBD1	-	TRBJ2-7	CASSRQGSYEQYF	TGTGCCAGCAGTAGACAGGGCTCCTACGAGCAGTACTTC
TRBV4-3	TRBD1	-	TRBJ1-5	CASSQDTGQGALNQPQHF	TGCGCCAGCAGCCAAGATACAGGCCAGGGGGCTCTGAATCAGCCCCAGCATTTT
TRBV6-5	TRBD1	-	TRBJ1-5	CASSLPDRENQPQHF	TGTGCCAGCAGTCTACCGGACAGGGAAAATCAGCCCCAGCATTTT
TRBV2	TRBD1	-	TRBJ1-2	CASKGQANYGYTF	TGTGCCAGCAAAGGACAGGCTAACTATGGCTACACCTTC
TRBV5-1	-	-	TRBJ1-5	CASSSRTVLKQPQHF	TGCGCCAGCAGCTCAAGGACAGTGCTGAAACAGCCCCAGCATTTT
TRBV9	-	-	TRBJ2-5	CASKTDGETQYF	TGTGCCAGCAAAACTGACGGGGAGACCCAGTACTTC
TRBV19	-	-	TRBJ2-5	CASSGGQETQYF	TGTGCCAGTTCCGGGGGACAAGAGACCCAGTACTTC
TRBV4-3	TRBD2	-	TRBJ2-1	CASSPDDTGTTYNEQFF	TGCGCCAGCAGCCCAGACGATACCGGGACTACCTACAATGAGCAGTTCTTC
TRBV6-6	TRBD1	-	TRBJ1-4	CASSYSIRDRPEKLFF	TGTGCCAGCAGTTACTCGATTCGGGACAGACCTGAAAAACTGTTTTTT
TRBV6-5	-	-	TRBJ1-2	CASSTRRGAMGYTF	TGTGCCAGCAGCACCCGGAGGGGTGCTATGGGCTACACCTTC
TRBV29-1	TRBD1	-	TRBJ1-2	CSVEDREAGYTF	TGCAGCGTGGAGGACAGGGAGGCTGGCTACACCTTC
TRBV6-5	TRBD1	once	TRBJ1-5	CASSSGGGGNQPQHF	TGTGCCAGCAGCTCAGGGGGTGGGGGCAATCAGCCCCAGCATTTT
TRBV30	TRBD1	-	TRBJ1-1	CAWSPGTELTEAFF	TGTGCCTGGAGTCCCGGGACAGAACTGACTGAAGCTTTCTTT
TRBV6-5	TRBD1	-	TRBJ1-1	CASSDTGGLTEAFF	TGTGCCAGCAGCGATACAGGGGGCCTAACTGAAGCTTTCTTT
TRBV5-6	-	-	TRBJ2-5	CASSRGQRGETQYF	TGTGCCAGCAGCCGCGGACAGAGGGGAGAGACCCAGTACTTC
TRBV9	-	-	TRBJ2-3	CASSVAVRRGTTDTQYF	TGTGCCAGCAGCGTAGCTGTGAGGCGGGGAACCACAGATACGCAGTATTTT
TRBV6-6	-	-	TRBJ2-5	CASSAGYQETQYF	TGTGCCAGCAGTGCGGGGTACCAAGAGACCCAGTACTTC
TRBV15	-	-	TRBJ2-7	CATSRVAGRTYEQYF	TGTGCCACCAGCAGAGTGGCGGGGCGCACCTACGAGCAGTACTTC
TRBV7-7	TRBD1	-	TRBJ2-3	CASSPRQGSYTQYF	TGTGCCAGCAGCCCACGACAGGGCTCATATACGCAGTATTTT
TRBV4-2	-	few	TRBJ1-6	CASSQGRQGYNSPLHF	TGTGCCAGCAGCCAAGGACGGCAGGGCTATAATTCACCCCTCCACTTT
TRBV7-2	TRBD1	-	TRBJ2-1	CASSLARTGHNEQFF	TGTGCCAGCAGCTTAGCCCGGACAGGCCACAATGAGCAGTTCTTC
TRBV10-3	-	-	TRBJ1-5	CAISESLANSPNQPQHF	TGTGCCATCAGTGAGTCTCTGGCTAATAGCCCCAATCAGCCCCAGCATTTT
TRBV5-1	TRBD1	-	TRBJ2-4	CASSYGQGTVNIQYF	TGCGCCAGCAGCTACGGACAGGGGACGGTGAACATTCAGTACTTC
TRBV4-1	-	-	TRBJ1-5	CASSQDNRAGNQPQHF	TGCGCCAGCAGCCAAGATAACAGGGCTGGCAATCAGCCCCAGCATTTT
TRBV7-2	TRBD2	-	TRBJ2-3	CASSLEGTSGTDTQYF	TGTGCCAGCAGCTTAGAGGGGACTAGCGGCACAGATACGCAGTATTTT
TRBV4-1	TRBD1	once	TRBJ1-2	CASSQGRRDRGKDGYTF	TGCGCCAGCAGCCAAGGGCGCCGGGACAGGGGAAAGGATGGCTACACCTTC
TRBV6-5	TRBD1	-	TRBJ1-4	CATKQGAGEKLFF	TGTGCCACTAAACAGGGGGCGGGGGAAAAACTGTTTTTT
TRBV5-1	-	few	TRBJ1-3	CASRQQSSGNTIYF	TGCGCCAGCAGACAGCAGAGCTCTGGAAACACCATATATTTT
TRBV7-9	TRBD2	-	TRBJ2-7	CASSPLAGAYEQYF	TGTGCCAGCAGCCCTCTAGCGGGGGCCTACGAGCAGTACTTC
TRBV6-5	TRBD2	-	TRBJ2-7	CASRGGTRSYEQYF	TGTGCCAGCAGGGGGGGGACCCGATCCTACGAGCAGTACTTC
TRBV28	TRBD1	-	TRBJ1-1	CASSTQGQGAIEAFF	TGTGCCAGCAGTACCCAGGGACAGGGGGCAATTGAAGCTTTCTTT
TRBV5-4	TRBD1	-	TRBJ2-2	CASSLGGGRYTGELFF	TGTGCCAGCAGCTTGGGAGGGGGCCGGTACACCGGGGAGCTGTTTTTT
TRBV9	-	once	TRBJ2-2	CASSVARVDTGELFF	TGTGCCAGCAGCGTAGCCAGGGTAGACACCGGGGAGCTGTTTTTT
TRBV11-2	-	-	TRBJ1-2	CASSLVRTANYGYTF	TGTGCCAGCAGCTTAGTTCGGACAGCCAACTATGGCTACACCTTC
TRBV29-1	-	-	TRBJ2-5	CSVEDRGETQYF	TGCAGCGTTGAAGACCGAGGGGAGACCCAGTACTTC
TRBV4-2	-	once	TRBJ2-3	CASSRPSDGADTQYF	TGTGCCAGCAGCCGCCCCAGTGACGGGGCAGATACGCAGTATTTT
TRBV10-1	TRBD1	-	TRBJ2-1	CASRGQPLPYNEQFF	TGCGCCAGCAGGGGACAGCCACTACCTTATAATGAGCAGTTCTTC
TRBV6-4	-	-	TRBJ2-7	CASSVTVNSYEQYF	TGTGCCAGCAGTGTTACAGTCAATTCCTACGAGCAGTACTTC
TRBV7-3	TRBD2	once	TRBJ2-1	CASSLSGGAINEQFF	TGTGCCAGCAGCTTGAGCGGGGGGGCTATCAATGAGCAGTTCTTC
TRBV4-2	TRBD2	-	TRBJ2-1	CASSQDPRLAGPSYNEQFF	TGTGCCAGCAGCCAAGATCCCAGACTAGCGGGGCCCTCCTACAATGAGCAGTTCTTC
TRBV5-5	TRBD1	-	TRBJ2-7	CASSLGQSFSYEQYF	TGTGCCAGCAGCCTGGGACAGAGCTTTTCCTACGAGCAGTACTTC
TRBV6-1	TRBD1	-	TRBJ2-1	CASSEMQGAKNEQFF	TGTGCCAGCAGCGAAATGCAGGGGGCGAAAAATGAGCAGTTCTTC
TRBV6-5	-	-	TRBJ2-3	CASSYSKGTSTDTQYF	TGTGCCAGCAGTTACTCTAAGGGGACTAGCACAGATACGCAGTATTTT
TRBV6-1	-	-	TRBJ1-5	CASTPLEEDNQPQHF	TGTGCCAGCACCCCCTTGGAGGAGGACAATCAGCCCCAGCATTTT
TRBV7-2	TRBD1	-	TRBJ2-5	CASNRGQGGETQYF	TGTGCCAGCAACAGAGGACAGGGGGGGGAGACCCAGTACTTC
TRBV11-2	-	-	TRBJ1-3	CASSLVAGTGNTIYF	TGTGCCAGCAGCTTAGTCGCGGGGACTGGAAACACCATATATTTT
TRBV7-9	-	once	TRBJ2-7	CASSFDTSPGYF	TGTGCCAGCAGCTTCGACACCAGCCCAGGGTACTTC
TRBV27	-	-	TRBJ1-1	CASSLSFFSRGDTEAFF	TGTGCCAGCAGTTTATCCTTCTTTAGCAGGGGAGACACTGAAGCTTTCTTT
TRBV11-2	TRBD1	-	TRBJ2-2	CASSFGTGGYRTGELFF	TGTGCCAGCAGCTTCGGGACAGGGGGGTATCGGACCGGGGAGCTGTTTTTT